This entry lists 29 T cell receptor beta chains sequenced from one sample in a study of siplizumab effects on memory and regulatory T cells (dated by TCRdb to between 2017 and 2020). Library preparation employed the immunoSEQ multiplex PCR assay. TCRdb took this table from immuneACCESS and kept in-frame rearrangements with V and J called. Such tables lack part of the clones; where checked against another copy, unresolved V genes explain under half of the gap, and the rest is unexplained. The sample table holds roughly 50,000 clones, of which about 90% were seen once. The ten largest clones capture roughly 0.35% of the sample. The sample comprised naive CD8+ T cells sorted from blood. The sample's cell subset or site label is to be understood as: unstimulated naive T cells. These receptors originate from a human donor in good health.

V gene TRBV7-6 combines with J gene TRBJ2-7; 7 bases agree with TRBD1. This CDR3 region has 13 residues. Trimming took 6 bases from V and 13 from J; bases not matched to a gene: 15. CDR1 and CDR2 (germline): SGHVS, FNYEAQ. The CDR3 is CASSYRDSRQLYF. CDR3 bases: TGTGCCAGCAGTTATAGGGACAGTCGCCAATTATACTTC.

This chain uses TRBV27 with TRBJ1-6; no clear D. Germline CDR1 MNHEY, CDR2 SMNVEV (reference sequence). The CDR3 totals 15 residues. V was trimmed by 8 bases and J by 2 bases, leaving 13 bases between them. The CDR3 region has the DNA TGTGCCAGCGGACCTCCCGGGACCTATAATTCACCCCTCCACTTT. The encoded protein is CASGPPGTYNSPLHF.

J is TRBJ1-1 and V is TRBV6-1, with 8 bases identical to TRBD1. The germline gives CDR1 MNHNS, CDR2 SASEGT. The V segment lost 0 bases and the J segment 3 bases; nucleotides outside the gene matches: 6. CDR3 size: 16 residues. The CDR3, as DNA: TGTGCCAGCAGTGAAGCAGACAGGGGATTGGACACTGAAGCTTTCTTT. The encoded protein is CASSEADRGLDTEAFF.

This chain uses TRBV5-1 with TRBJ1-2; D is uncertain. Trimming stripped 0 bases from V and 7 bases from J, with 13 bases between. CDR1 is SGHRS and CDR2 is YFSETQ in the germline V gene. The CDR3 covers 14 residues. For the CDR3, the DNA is TGCGCCAGCAGCTTGGGCCCGCCAGCGAGTGGCTACACCTTC. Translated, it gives CASSLGPPASGYTF.

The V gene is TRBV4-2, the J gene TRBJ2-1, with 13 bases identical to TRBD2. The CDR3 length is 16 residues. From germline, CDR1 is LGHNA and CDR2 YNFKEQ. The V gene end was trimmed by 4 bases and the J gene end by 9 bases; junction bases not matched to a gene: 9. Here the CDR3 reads CASSLSTSGGPSEQFF. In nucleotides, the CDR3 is TGTGCCAGCAGCCTTTCGACTAGCGGGGGGCCCAGTGAGCAGTTCTTC.

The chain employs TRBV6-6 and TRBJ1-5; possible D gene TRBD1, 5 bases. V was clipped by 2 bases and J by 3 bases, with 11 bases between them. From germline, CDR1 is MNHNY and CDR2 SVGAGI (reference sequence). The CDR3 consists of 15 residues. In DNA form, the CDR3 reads TGTGCCAGCAGTTACCCGGGACCGATCAATCAGCCCCAGCATTTT. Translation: CASSYPGPINQPQHF.

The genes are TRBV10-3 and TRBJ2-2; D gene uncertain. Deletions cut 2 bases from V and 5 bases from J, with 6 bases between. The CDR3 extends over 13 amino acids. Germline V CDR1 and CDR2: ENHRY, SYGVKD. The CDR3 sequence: CAISESATGELFF. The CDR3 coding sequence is TGTGCCATCAGTGAGAGTGCGACCGGGGAGCTGTTTTTT.

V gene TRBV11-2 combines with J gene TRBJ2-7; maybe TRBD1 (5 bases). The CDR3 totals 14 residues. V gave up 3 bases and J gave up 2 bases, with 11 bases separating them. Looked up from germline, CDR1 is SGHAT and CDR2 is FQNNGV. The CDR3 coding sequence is TGTGCCAGCAGCTTGGTGGGGCCTACCTACGAGCAGTACTTC. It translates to CASSLVGPTYEQYF.

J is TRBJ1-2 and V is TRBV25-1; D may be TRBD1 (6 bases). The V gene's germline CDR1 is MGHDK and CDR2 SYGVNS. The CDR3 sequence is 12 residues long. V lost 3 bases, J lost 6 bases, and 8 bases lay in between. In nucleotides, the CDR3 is TGTGCCAGCAGTGAGTACAGGGATGGCTACACCTTC. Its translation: CASSEYRDGYTF.

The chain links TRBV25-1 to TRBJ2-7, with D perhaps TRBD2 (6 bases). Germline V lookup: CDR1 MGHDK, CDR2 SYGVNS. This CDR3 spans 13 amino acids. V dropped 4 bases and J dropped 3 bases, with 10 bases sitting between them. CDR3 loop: CASSVTGDYEQYF. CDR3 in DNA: TGTGCCAGCAGTGTTACGGGAGACTACGAGCAGTACTTC.

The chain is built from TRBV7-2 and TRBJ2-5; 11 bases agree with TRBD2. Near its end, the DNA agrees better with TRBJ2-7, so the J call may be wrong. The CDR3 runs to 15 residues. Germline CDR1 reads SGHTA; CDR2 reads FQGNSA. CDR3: CASSLVTSGVYEQYF. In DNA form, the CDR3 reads TGTGCCAGCAGCTTGGTGACTAGCGGGGTCTACGAGCAGTACTTC.

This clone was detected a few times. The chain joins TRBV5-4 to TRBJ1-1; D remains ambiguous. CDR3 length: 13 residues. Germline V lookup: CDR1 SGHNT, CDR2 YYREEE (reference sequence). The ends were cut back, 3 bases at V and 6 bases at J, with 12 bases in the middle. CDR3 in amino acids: CASSSDQDAEAFF. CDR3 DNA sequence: TGTGCCAGCAGCTCGGACCAGGACGCTGAAGCTTTCTTT. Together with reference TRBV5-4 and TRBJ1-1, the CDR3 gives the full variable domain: ETGVTQSPTHLIKTRGQQVTLRCSSQSGHNTVSWYQQALGQGPQFIFQYYREEENGRGNFPPRFSGLQFPNYSSELNVNALELDDSALYLCASSSDQDAEAFFGQGTRLTVV.

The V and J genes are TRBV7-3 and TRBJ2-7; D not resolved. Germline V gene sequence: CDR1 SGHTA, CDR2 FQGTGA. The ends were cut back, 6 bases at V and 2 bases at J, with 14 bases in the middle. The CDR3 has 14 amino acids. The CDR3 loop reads CASRPLGYPYEQYF. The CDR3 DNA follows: TGTGCCAGCAGGCCCCTTGGGTACCCCTACGAGCAGTACTTC.

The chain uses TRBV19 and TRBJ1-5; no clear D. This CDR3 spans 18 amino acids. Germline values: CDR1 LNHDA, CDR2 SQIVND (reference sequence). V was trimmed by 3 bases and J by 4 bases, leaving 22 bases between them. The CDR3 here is CASSIFFPDGTENQPQHF. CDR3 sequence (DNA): TGTGCCAGTAGTATCTTTTTCCCCGACGGCACAGAAAATCAGCCCCAGCATTTT.

The CDR3 region has the DNA TGTGCCAGCAGCCCCAGAGAAACGGCTGCCTCCTACGAGCAGTACTTC. Translating gives CASSPRETAASYEQYF. The rearrangement joins TRBV7-9 to TRBJ2-7, with D unresolved. The CDR3 has 16 amino acids. The germline V gene has CDR1 SEHNR and CDR2 FQNEAQ (reference sequence). Trimming shortened V by 5 bases and J by 0 bases, and 17 bases separated the two germline ends.

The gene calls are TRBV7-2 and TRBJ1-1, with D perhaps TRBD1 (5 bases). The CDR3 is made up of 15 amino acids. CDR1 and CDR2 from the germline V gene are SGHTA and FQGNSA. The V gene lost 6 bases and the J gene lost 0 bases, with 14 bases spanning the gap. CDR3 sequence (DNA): TGTGCCAGCAGAGACCCGGGACCTATGAACACTGAAGCTTTCTTT. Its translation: CASRDPGPMNTEAFF.

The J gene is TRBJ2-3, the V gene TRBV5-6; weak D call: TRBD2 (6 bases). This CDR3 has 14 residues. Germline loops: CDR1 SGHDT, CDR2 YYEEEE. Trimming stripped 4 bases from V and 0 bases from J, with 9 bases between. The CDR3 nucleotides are TGTGCCAGCAGCGTAGGACTAAGCACAGATACGCAGTATTTT. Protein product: CASSVGLSTDTQYF.

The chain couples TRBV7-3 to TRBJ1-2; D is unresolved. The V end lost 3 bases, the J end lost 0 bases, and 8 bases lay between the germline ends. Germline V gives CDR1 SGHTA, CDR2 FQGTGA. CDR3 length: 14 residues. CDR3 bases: TGTGCCAGCAGCTTGGACCGCTCTAACTATGGCTACACCTTC. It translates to CASSLDRSNYGYTF.

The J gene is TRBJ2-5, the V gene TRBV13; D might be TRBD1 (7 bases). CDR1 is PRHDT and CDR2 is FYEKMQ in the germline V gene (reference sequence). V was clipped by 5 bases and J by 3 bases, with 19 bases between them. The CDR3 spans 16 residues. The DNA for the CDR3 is TGTGCCAGCAGCAACCCGGGGGACAGTTTGAAAGAGACCCAGTACTTC. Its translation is CASSNPGDSLKETQYF.

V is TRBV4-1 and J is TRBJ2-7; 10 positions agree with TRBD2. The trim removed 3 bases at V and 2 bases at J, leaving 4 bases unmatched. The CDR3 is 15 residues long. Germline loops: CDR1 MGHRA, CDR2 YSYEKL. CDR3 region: CASSQASGSAYEQYF. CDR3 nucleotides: TGCGCCAGCAGCCAGGCTAGCGGGAGCGCCTACGAGCAGTACTTC.

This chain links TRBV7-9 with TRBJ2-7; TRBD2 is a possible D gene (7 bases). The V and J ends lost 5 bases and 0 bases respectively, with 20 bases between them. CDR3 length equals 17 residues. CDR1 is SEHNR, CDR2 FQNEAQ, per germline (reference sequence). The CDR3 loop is CASSPGRGGLVSYEQYF. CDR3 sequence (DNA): TGTGCCAGCAGCCCAGGTAGGGGGGGTCTTGTCTCCTACGAGCAGTACTTC.

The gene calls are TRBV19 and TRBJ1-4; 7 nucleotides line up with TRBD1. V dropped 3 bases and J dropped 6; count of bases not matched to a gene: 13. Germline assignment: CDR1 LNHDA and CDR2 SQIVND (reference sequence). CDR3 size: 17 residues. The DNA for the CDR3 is TGTGCCAGTAGTATTAGCCAAGAACAGGGGATGGATGAAAAACTGTTTTTT. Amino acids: CASSISQEQGMDEKLFF.

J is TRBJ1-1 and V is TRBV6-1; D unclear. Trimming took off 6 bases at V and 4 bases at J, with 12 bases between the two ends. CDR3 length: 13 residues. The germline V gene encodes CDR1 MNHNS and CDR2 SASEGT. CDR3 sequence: CASRTEWGTEAFF. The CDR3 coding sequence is TGTGCCAGCAGGACCGAGTGGGGCACTGAAGCTTTCTTT.

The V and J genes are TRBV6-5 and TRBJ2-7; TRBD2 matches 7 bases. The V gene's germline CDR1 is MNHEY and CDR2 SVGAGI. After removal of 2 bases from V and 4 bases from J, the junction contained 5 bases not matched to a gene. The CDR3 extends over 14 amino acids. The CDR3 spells CASSYIREEYEQYF. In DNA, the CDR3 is TGTGCCAGCAGTTACATACGGGAGGAATACGAGCAGTACTTC.

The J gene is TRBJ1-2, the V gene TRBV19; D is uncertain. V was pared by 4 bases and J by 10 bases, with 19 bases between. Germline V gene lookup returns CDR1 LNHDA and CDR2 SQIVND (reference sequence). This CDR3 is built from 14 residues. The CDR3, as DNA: TGTGCCAGTAGTAGCGGGCCCCCGGGTTTGAACTACACCTTC. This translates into CASSSGPPGLNYTF.

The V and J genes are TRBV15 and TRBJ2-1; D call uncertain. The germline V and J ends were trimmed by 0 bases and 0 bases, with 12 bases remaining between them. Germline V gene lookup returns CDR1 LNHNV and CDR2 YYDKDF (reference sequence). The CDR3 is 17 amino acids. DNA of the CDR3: TGTGCCACCAGCAGAGATAGGTCGGAGAGCTCCTACAATGAGCAGTTCTTC. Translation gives CATSRDRSESSYNEQFF.

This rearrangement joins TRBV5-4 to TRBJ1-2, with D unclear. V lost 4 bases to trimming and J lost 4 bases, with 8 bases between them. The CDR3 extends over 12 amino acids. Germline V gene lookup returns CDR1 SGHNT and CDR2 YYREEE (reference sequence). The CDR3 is CASSTAPYGYTF. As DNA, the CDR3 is TGTGCCAGCAGCACAGCACCCTATGGCTACACCTTC. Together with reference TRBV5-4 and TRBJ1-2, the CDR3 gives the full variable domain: ETGVTQSPTHLIKTRGQQVTLRCSSQSGHNTVSWYQQALGQGPQFIFQYYREEENGRGNFPPRFSGLQFPNYSSELNVNALELDDSALYLCASSTAPYGYTFGSGTRLTVV.

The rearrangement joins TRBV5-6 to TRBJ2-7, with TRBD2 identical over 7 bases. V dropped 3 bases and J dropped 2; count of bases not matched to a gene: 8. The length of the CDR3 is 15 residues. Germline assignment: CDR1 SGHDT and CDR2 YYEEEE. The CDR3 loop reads CASSSPGGGPYEQYF. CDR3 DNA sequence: TGTGCCAGCAGCTCGCCTGGGGGGGGACCCTACGAGCAGTACTTC.

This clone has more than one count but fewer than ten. The CDR3 DNA reads TGTGCCAGTAGTACGGACGGTAACACTGAAGCTTTCTTT. This sequence encodes CASSTDGNTEAFF. The V call is TRBV19, the J call TRBJ1-1, with unresolved D. This CDR3 contains 13 residues. V lost 4 bases and J lost 2, with 8 bases in between. Germline V gene data show CDR1 as LNHDA and CDR2 as SQIVND (reference sequence). Filled out from reference TRBV19 and TRBJ1-1, the complete variable domain reads DGGITQSPKYLFRKEGQNVTLSCEQNLNHDAMYWYRQDPGQGLRLIYYSQIVNDFQKGDIAEGYSVSREKKESFPLTVTSAQKNPTAFYLCASSTDGNTEAFFGQGTRLTVV.